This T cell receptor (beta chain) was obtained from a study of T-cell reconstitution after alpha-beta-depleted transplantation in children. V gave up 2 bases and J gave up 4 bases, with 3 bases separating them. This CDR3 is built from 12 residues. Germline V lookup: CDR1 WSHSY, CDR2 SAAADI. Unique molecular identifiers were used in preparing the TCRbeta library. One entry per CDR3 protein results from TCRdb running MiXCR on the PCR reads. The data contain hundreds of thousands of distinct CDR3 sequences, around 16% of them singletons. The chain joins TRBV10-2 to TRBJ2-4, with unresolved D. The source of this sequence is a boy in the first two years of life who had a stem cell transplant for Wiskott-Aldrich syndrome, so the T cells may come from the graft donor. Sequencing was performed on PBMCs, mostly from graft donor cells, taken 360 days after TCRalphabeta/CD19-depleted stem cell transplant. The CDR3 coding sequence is TGCGCCAGCAGTGAGACAAAAAACATTCAGTACTTC. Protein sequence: CASSETKNIQYF.